This paragraph covers one T cell receptor (beta chain) sequence. The repertoire was sequenced with immunoSEQ multiplex PCR; TCRdb's copy has only in-frame clones and lacks some. The sample contains around 74,000 clones, 80% to 90% of which appear only once. This entry is derived from a study of T cell changes during pregnancy in multiple sclerosis. Germline lookup yields CDR1 MNHEY and CDR2 SMNVEV (reference sequence). V was clipped by 3 bases and J by 5 bases, with 13 bases between them. The CDR3 runs 15 residues. The origin of this receptor is a female donor with multiple sclerosis, enrolled in a pregnancy study. Source: peripheral blood, taken before pregnancy. The J gene is TRBJ2-2, the V gene TRBV27; D gene unclear. In DNA, the CDR3 is TGTGCCAGCAGTTTCTGGCCACCGAGGACCGGGGAGCTGTTTTTT. Protein: CASSFWPPRTGELFF.